This T cell receptor beta chain came from a study of shared clonotypes between healthy human individuals. Concerning this clone: This same CDR3 is encoded by further DNA sequences in the sample.

Profiling relied on immunoSEQ multiplex PCR, and the TCRdb table lists in-frame clones only, not all of them. The sample includes about 2 million clones, about 94% of them seen just once. CD8 cells regarded as naive lacked CD45RO, were positively chosen for CCR7, and omitted terminally differentiated effector memory CD45RA+ cells. V was trimmed by 3 bases and J by 2 bases, leaving 11 bases between them. The germline CDR1 and CDR2 sequences are SQVTM and ANQGSEA. The CDR3 sequence is 13 residues long. This clonotype was sampled from a man younger than 30 in good health. The specimen was naive CD8+ T cells sorted from blood. The chain is built from TRBV29-1 and TRBJ2-7; D is possibly TRBD2 (7 bases). The CDR3 region is CSVEGGAAYEQYF. In nucleotides, the CDR3 is TGCAGCGTTGAGGGGGGGGCCGCCTACGAGCAGTACTTC.